The T cell receptor (beta chain) under discussion was sequenced for a study of neurological immune-mediated disorders. Study-level findings and limits: Across subjects, expanded clones had no CDR3 amino acid sequences in common, pointing to private repertoires in all groups.

The cDNA was generated by 5'RACE with 10-nucleotide random UMIs. Via MiXCR, TCRdb re-called the 5' RACE reads, giving one row per CDR3 protein. The profile covers about 28,000 distinct CDR3 sequences, with about 7% appearing a single time and approximately 8.9% taken by the ten largest. This clonotype was observed at least ten times. Antigen unknown. This CDR3 region has 12 residues. Germline V gene lookup returns CDR1 KGHDR and CDR2 SFDVKD. The V gene lost 5 bases and the J gene lost 3 bases, with 5 bases spanning the gap. PBMCs stored at -80 C, numbering 2 million, were the origin of the unsorted libraries.

Specimen: PBMCs. This TCR came from a woman between 45 and 60 years old in good health. The chain employs TRBV24-1 and TRBJ2-3, with D perhaps being TRBD1 or TRBD2 (5 bases each). The CDR3 region is CATSGGTDTQYF. CDR3 nucleotide sequence: TGTGCCACCAGTGGGGGGACAGATACGCAGTATTTT.